This is a list of T cell receptor beta chains from one sample in a study of blood T cells in healthy people across ages. TCRdb processed the 5' RACE reads anew with MiXCR; each CDR3 protein has one entry. The table includes about 1,500,000 distinct CDR3 sequences, 42% detected once. Sequencing input: blood. Receptor source: a woman aged 18 to 35 in good health. Each CDR3 is given without its conserved first and last residue. Clone size is stated in some rows and not others, as once, few, many or a class when expanded.

clone_size j_call v_call cdr3_aa
. TRBJ2-1 TRBV27 ASSLWASGSFMDEQF
few TRBJ2-5 TRBV5-1 ASSLGRYQETQY
. TRBJ2-3 TRBV12-3/TRBV12-4 ASSLRVGGVSADTQY
. TRBJ1-5 TRBV7-9 ASSLAGDRGRQPQH
. TRBJ2-7 TRBV6-1 ASRPSGVGFYEQY
. . TRBV6-5 ASSWGADLTYEQY
. TRBJ2-3 TRBV20-1 SAGKSGGSKTDTQY
. TRBJ1-2 TRBV5-5 ASSWGGALYGYT
few TRBJ1-3 TRBV6-6 ASSYAGNTIY
. TRBJ1-1 TRBV15 ATSVGGLATEAF
. TRBJ2-7 TRBV28 ASNTPSGGLYEQY
few TRBJ2-3 TRBV6-5 ASSYSGPSDTQY
many TRBJ2-5 TRBV2 ASSESPRVQETQY
few TRBJ2-5 TRBV20-1 SASPTSPRETQY
. TRBJ2-6 TRBV12-3/TRBV12-4 ASSGIGHISGANVLT
. TRBJ2-1 TRBV20-1 SVGGRFIDEQF
. . TRBV20-1 NAEGGAKNIQY
. . TRBV7-9 ASSLAGSPGEQY
. TRBJ1-1 TRBV12-3/TRBV12-4 ASSLGQGAVAF
. TRBJ1-4 TRBV7-2 ASTTDDNEKLF
. TRBJ2-1 TRBV6-2/TRBV6-3 ASTTGGKEQF
. TRBJ2-3 TRBV4-1 ASSQIAGAEYTQY
. TRBJ2-2 TRBV24-1 ATSDPTGANTGELF
. TRBJ1-1 TRBV20-1 SARDEYTEAF
. TRBJ2-1 TRBV7-9 ASSASAWREGNLNEQF
. TRBJ2-3 TRBV12-3/TRBV12-4 ASSSPGLAGTDTQY
many TRBJ2-1 TRBV29-1 SVGIGEQF
. TRBJ1-2 TRBV9 ASSVSQGAVYGYT
few TRBJ1-2 TRBV20-1 SARGMNYGYT
. TRBJ2-7 TRBV6-2/TRBV6-3 ASSYGDYNSCEQY
few TRBJ2-1 TRBV25-1 ASGRGGSVEYNEQF
. TRBJ2-1 TRBV6-6 ASSYSTFRGKETQF
few TRBJ1-1 TRBV3-1 ASSPRTGARRTEAF
. TRBJ1-2 TRBV28 ASSSPGQGAVYGYT
. TRBJ2-1 TRBV2 ASSLRTGSGEQF
. TRBJ2-7 TRBV7-9 ASSLDGGLEEQY
few . TRBV4-1 ASSPKGGDPRDEQY
. TRBJ2-2 TRBV6-1 ASRRLAASAGELF
. TRBJ2-7 TRBV20-1 SAFRDTHYEQY
. TRBJ2-6 TRBV7-9 ASVGGANVLT
. TRBJ2-7 TRBV4-2 ASSPEPTTYEQY